This T cell receptor beta chain was profiled in a study of blood T cell repertoires in COVID-19. Overall study: Samples representing acute and convalescent COVID-19 were sourced from the United States, Italy and Spain. PBMCs, B-cell-depleted T cells, or T cells provided the cDNA or gDNA that made up the material.

The sample holds one count of this clone. Data came from immunoSEQ multiplex PCR; TCRdb stores just in-frame clones and leaves some out. The table includes some 200,000 clones, roughly 80% detected once. Participants' own reports of clinical history determined their cohort assignment. This CDR3 has 15 amino acids. Germline lookup yields CDR1 SQVTM and CDR2 ANQGSEA. V gave up 4 bases and J gave up 2 bases; unmatched junction bases: 7. The J gene is TRBJ2-3, the V gene TRBV29-1; TRBD2 agrees at 9 bases. Sequences were obtained from PBMCs or T cells enriched from blood (not recorded which). The receptor comes from a woman between 35 and 50 years old with acute COVID-19. Here the CDR3 reads CSVVETSGNTDTQYF. The CDR3 coding sequence is TGCAGCGTTGTTGAGACTAGCGGTAACACAGATACGCAGTATTTT.